This entry features one TCR beta chain sequence. Its target is unknown. Looked up from germline, CDR1 is LGHDT and CDR2 is YNNKEL (reference sequence). This CDR3 is built from 17 residues. J gave up 2 bases and V 4 bases, and 10 bases lay outside the gene matches. The sample is drawn from a study of tissue T cells after allogeneic stem cell transplantation. Overall study: Patients with graft-versus-host disease had grafts: four unmodified, three CD34-selected and T-cell-depleted. Study-level results: Tissue-detected TCR repertoire was only partly captured by blood and spleen T cells.

Sequencing of TCRbeta CDR3 at survey depth gave sequences and template counts. Some clones are missing from TCRdb's copy, which holds only in-frame ones; the method was immunoSEQ multiplex PCR. The sample holds roughly 42,000 clones; 80% to 95% are singletons and the top ten take 3.8%. The material sequenced was blood, taken before transplantation. The chain carries TRBV3-1 (or the pseudogene TRBV3-2) and TRBJ2-1, with 8 bases aligning to TRBD1. The receptor comes from a woman aged 40-69 years who later had graft-versus-host disease after an allogeneic stem cell transplant. The CDR3 DNA reads as TGTGCCAGCAGCCCGGGGACAGGAAAATCCACCTACAATGAGCAGTTCTTC. Protein sequence: CASSPGTGKSTYNEQFF.